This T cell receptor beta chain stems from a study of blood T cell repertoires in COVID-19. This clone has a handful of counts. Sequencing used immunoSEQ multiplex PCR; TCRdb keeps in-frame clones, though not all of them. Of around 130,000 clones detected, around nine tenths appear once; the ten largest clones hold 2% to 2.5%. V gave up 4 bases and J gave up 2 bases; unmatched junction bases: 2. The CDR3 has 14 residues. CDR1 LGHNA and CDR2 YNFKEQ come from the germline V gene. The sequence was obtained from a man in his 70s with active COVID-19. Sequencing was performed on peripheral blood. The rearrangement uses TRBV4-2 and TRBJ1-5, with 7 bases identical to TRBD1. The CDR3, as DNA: TGTGCCAGCAGCCTAGGACAGGGCAATCAGCCCCAGCATTTT. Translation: CASSLGQGNQPQHF.